The 9 T cell receptor beta chains given below trace back to one sample, sequenced in a study of T cell responses to AZD1222 COVID-19 vaccine. Method: immunoSEQ multiplex PCR; TCRdb's copy keeps in-frame clones and lacks some. The sample contains approximately 82,000 clones, more than 75% of which appear only once. Sequenced material: peripheral blood, taken on day 0 of AZD1222 vaccination. The receptors were gathered from an adult in good health.

This clone is classed as medium-sized. V is TRBV7-8 and J is TRBJ1-1; 7 nucleotides match TRBD1. Germline V gene data show CDR1 as SGHVS and CDR2 as FQNEAQ. CDR3 size: 17 residues. With V trimmed by 3 bases and J by 0 bases, 10 bases remained unmatched. The chain's CDR3 is CASSFGQGGWMNTEAFF. DNA for the CDR3: TGTGCCAGCAGCTTTGGGCAGGGGGGTTGGATGAACACTGAAGCTTTCTTT.

The chain links TRBV7-2 to TRBJ2-3, with D possibly being TRBD1 (5 bases). CDR1 and CDR2 (germline): SGHTA, FQGNSA. The CDR3 consists of 13 residues. With 4 bases removed from V and 1 base from J, the gap between germline ends came to 6 bases. The CDR3 bases are TGTGCCAGCAGCTGGGGCCGCACAGATACGCAGTATTTT. Its protein is CASSWGRTDTQYF. Looking up the rest from reference TRBV7-2 and TRBJ2-3 gives the full variable domain: GAGVSQSPSNKVTEKGKDVELRCDPISGHTALYWYRQSLGQGLEFLIYFQGNSAPDKSGLPSDRFSAERTGGSVSTLTIQRTQQEDSAVYLCASSWGRTDTQYFGPGTRLTVL.

The CDR3: CASSLVPHEQFF. The DNA of the CDR3 is TGTGCCAGCAGCTTAGTCCCACATGAGCAGTTCTTC. The V call is TRBV7-2, the J call TRBJ2-1, with D unclear. CDR3 length: 12 amino acids. Trimming cost V 1 base and J 8 bases, with 6 bases left between them. CDR1 is SGHTA and CDR2 is FQGNSA in the germline V gene.

To note about this clone: The sample carries other DNA sequences with the same CDR3. The chain employs TRBV5-1 and TRBJ2-7; D gene unclear. CDR1 SGHRS and CDR2 YFSETQ come from the germline V gene. The CDR3 length is 12 residues. With 2 bases removed from V and 4 bases from J, the gap between germline ends came to 7 bases. The CDR3 DNA is TGCGCCAGCAGCTTAGGTGATTACGAGCAGTACTTC. Encoded protein: CASSLGDYEQYF.

The V gene is TRBV30, the J gene TRBJ1-5, with D hard to call. The germline gives CDR1 GTSNPN, CDR2 SVGIG (reference sequence). Trimming left V 2 bases short and J 6 bases short, with 11 bases between. The CDR3 extends over 13 amino acids. CDR3 DNA: TGTGCCTGGAGTTTGTTTGAGAGTCAGCCCCAGCATTTT. It specifies CAWSLFESQPQHF.

The chain couples TRBV5-1 to TRBJ1-2, with D possibly being TRBD1 (6 bases). CDR3 length equals 14 residues. Germline V gene lookup returns CDR1 SGHRS and CDR2 YFSETQ. Trimming took off 2 bases at V and 7 bases at J, with 15 bases between the two ends. CDR3 amino acids: CASSLQGSGGGYTF. The CDR3 nucleotides are TGCGCCAGCAGCTTACAGGGTTCGGGAGGTGGCTACACCTTC.

V and J are TRBV12-5 and TRBJ1-1; 12 nucleotides align to TRBD1. CDR1 is LGHNT and CDR2 is FRNRAP in the germline V gene. This CDR3 is 19 amino acids long. The trim removed 4 bases at V and 2 bases at J, leaving 14 bases unmatched. CDR3: CASGSAAGQGARINTEAFF. For the CDR3, the DNA is TGTGCTAGTGGTTCAGCCGCGGGACAGGGGGCGAGAATTAACACTGAAGCTTTCTTT.

The chain links TRBV28 to TRBJ1-2; D remains unclear. Germline CDR1 MDHEN, CDR2 SYDVKM. The V and J ends lost 5 bases and 1 base respectively, with 14 bases between them. There are 15 residues in the CDR3. The CDR3 region has the DNA TGTGCCAGCAGTCACCCGGATGAGTTTAACTATGGCTACACCTTC. Its translation: CASSHPDEFNYGYTF.

The V call is TRBV6-4, the J call TRBJ2-7, with D possibly TRBD2 on 7 matching bases. The CDR3 has 14 residues. CDR1 MRHNA and CDR2 SNTAGT come from the germline V gene. V lost 4 bases, J lost 9 bases, and 19 bases lay in between. The CDR3 coding sequence is TGTGCCAGCAGTGCCTATAGGCGGGGGCAGGGGCAGTACTTC. Translation gives CASSAYRRGQGQYF.